This entry describes one T cell receptor (beta chain). The record originates from a study of cytomegalovirus exposure and HLA in healthy donors. Per the germline V gene, CDR1 is MNHEY and CDR2 is SMNVEV (reference sequence). The V end was cut by 7 bases, the J end by 6 bases, with 10 bases between. CDR3 length: 12 amino acids. The study ran its PCR with 60 Vbeta and 13 Jbeta primers. Only in-frame clones appear in the TCRdb table, and some are missing; sequencing was by immunoSEQ multiplex PCR. The data contain 200,000 or so clones, roughly 74% of them seen just once; the ten biggest clones take up approximately 6%.

Material: PBMCs. V and J are TRBV27 and TRBJ2-4, with a tentative D call TRBD2 (6 bases). The TCR comes from a woman in her thirties in good health and CMV-seropositive. CDR3 coding DNA: TGTGCCAGCACCGGGACTCTAAACATTCAGTACTTC. Residues: CASTGTLNIQYF.